The clone carrying this TCR beta chain has a handful of counts. TCRdb called the reads again in MiXCR, with one record for every CDR3 protein. The sample has some 100,000 distinct CDR3 sequences, more than 20% seen once. This specimen comes from a study of T cell repertoires in cytomegalovirus infection. The CDR3 totals 18 residues. V shed 3 bases, J shed 1 base, and the junction held 11 bases outside the gene matches. The germline V gene encodes CDR1 DFQATT and CDR2 SNEGSKA (reference sequence). The clonotype originates from a human donor in good health (CMV status not recorded). Some clones in this sample may be carry-over from other donors' samples. The rearrangement joins TRBV20-1 to TRBJ2-1; TRBD2 matches at 11 bases. The specimen sequenced was CD8+ T cells from PBMCs. CDR3 bases: TGCAGTGCTAGGCCCCCTAGCGGGAGGTCTTCGTCCTACAATGAGCAGTTCTTC. This translates into CSARPPSGRSSSYNEQFF.